The rows below give T cell receptor beta chains drawn from one sample of a study of T cell repertoires in cytomegalovirus infection. From the reads, TCRdb called clonotypes with MiXCR, one entry per CDR3 protein. The data show nearly 550,000 distinct CDR3 sequences, more than 15% seen once. The sequenced material came from CD8+ T cells from PBMCs. The receptor source for this set is a human donor in good health (CMV status not recorded). Some clones in this sample may be carry-over from other donors' samples. Each CDR3 is given with its conserved first and last residue. Size is stated for part of the rows, as once, few or many counts, or as a class when the clone is expanded.

j_call clone_size v_call cdr3_aa
TRBJ2-2 many TRBV27 CASSLAGGHTGELFF
TRBJ2-2 - TRBV15 CATSTGPGLINTGELFF
TRBJ2-5 - TRBV27 CASSLMSETVEETQYF
TRBJ1-5 few TRBV20-1 CSASSLTGQGLYSNQPQHF
TRBJ2-2 few TRBV9 CASSGGGTGELFF
TRBJ2-5 many TRBV7-6 CASSLLAGIKETQYF
TRBJ2-3 - TRBV9 CASSGSGGGGTDTQYF
TRBJ2-7 - TRBV6-2/TRBV6-3 CANRDRSYEQYF
TRBJ1-1 - TRBV7-9 CASSLLLGDLEAFF
TRBJ1-2 - TRBV27 CASSLMGAHDYGYTF
TRBJ2-5 many TRBV27 CASSIRETPETQYF
TRBJ2-5 many TRBV12-3/TRBV12-4 CASSPGTSGLQETQYF
TRBJ2-1 - TRBV24-1 CATSDLGSPGDEQFF
TRBJ2-7 few TRBV20-1 CSAPTISYEQYF
TRBJ1-1 many TRBV28 CASIPLAANTEAFF
TRBJ2-7 many TRBV7-9 CASSSDSLAYEQYF
TRBJ1-2 - TRBV4-1 CASSQAPRTNYGYTF
TRBJ2-5 many TRBV7-9 CASSSTPTREGTQYF
TRBJ1-1 many TRBV6-5 CASSYSRGPPNTEAFF
TRBJ1-5 many TRBV12-3/TRBV12-4 CASSWLDQPQHF
TRBJ2-7 many TRBV6-5 CASSYSQGSYEQYF
TRBJ2-2 many TRBV7-9 CASSASTGGTGELFF
TRBJ2-4 few TRBV19 CASSMDREGIKNIQYF
TRBJ2-1 many TRBV7-9 CASSPPGGSYNEQFF
TRBJ2-1 many TRBV6-5 CASSYGQGINEQFF
TRBJ2-1 few TRBV27 CASSLDGSGGRYNEQFF
TRBJ1-6 few TRBV6-1 CASSEFQANSPLHF
TRBJ2-1 - TRBV27 CASSNTGGAFVPYNEQFF
TRBJ2-7 - TRBV20-1 CSAREGTSGGSSYEQYF
TRBJ2-7 few TRBV20-1 CSAFNGADYEQYF
TRBJ2-2 few TRBV6-1 CASSSAPGGVITGELFF
TRBJ2-7 many TRBV10-3 CAISGTSDSYEQYF
TRBJ1-1 - TRBV20-1 CSARDIERGAEAFF
TRBJ1-2 many TRBV7-9 CASSLGDGANYGYTF
TRBJ1-2 - TRBV5-1 CATLPGANYGYTF